This paragraph covers one T cell receptor beta chain sequence. What it binds is not known. The donors belonged to the roughly 110-subject validation cohort, separate from the roughly 700-subject first cohort. This sample was taken from a study of cytomegalovirus exposure and HLA in healthy donors. Deletions cut 5 bases from V and 4 bases from J, with 30 bases between. Germline lookup yields CDR1 MNHEY and CDR2 SMNVEV (reference sequence). This CDR3 is built from 20 residues. Points from the study as a whole: In the roughly 130 validation repertoires, a later analysis found that first-cohort TCR clusters tended to co-occur.

The table came from immunoSEQ multiplex PCR; TCRdb's copy has only in-frame clones and leaves some out. The table shows 100,000 or so clones, with 75% to 90% occurring only once. Sequenced sample: PBMCs. The source of this sequence is a man younger than 30 in good health and CMV-seropositive. The chain employs TRBV27 and TRBJ2-1; possible D gene TRBD1, 6 bases. The CDR3 region is CASSAGRLRTEGWPYNEQFF. The CDR3, as DNA: TGTGCCAGCAGTGCCGGCAGATTACGGACAGAGGGATGGCCTTACAATGAGCAGTTCTTC.